The T cell receptor beta chain described here comes from a study of blood T cell repertoires in COVID-19. About the research overall: Spain, Italy and the United States supplied samples that represented acute and convalescent COVID-19. The cDNA or gDNA used as material had been derived from T cells, B-cell-depleted T cells, or PBMCs.

The CDR3 contains 13 residues. V lost 2 bases and J 5 bases, leaving 10 bases between the germline ends. Germline V gives CDR1 SGHKS, CDR2 YYEKEE (reference sequence). In the authors' workflow: Amplification from reference gene primers served as the basis for estimated nucleated cell counts. Sequenced by immunoSEQ multiplex PCR; TCRdb stores in-frame clones only, minus some. V, J and clone size were drawn from that table, and D and trimming were deduced from the DNA. This table holds around 55,000 clones, approximately 78% found once. This chain joins TRBV5-5 and TRBJ2-5; a weak D match, TRBD1 (6 bases). This TCR was sampled from a human donor in a cohort sampled during active or convalescent COVID-19. Sequenced material: peripheral blood. DNA for the CDR3: TGTGCCAGCAGCTTAACAGGGTCGGAGACCCAGTACTTC. Translation gives CASSLTGSETQYF.